These 22 T cell receptor beta chains share one sample of origin, sequenced in a study of CD8 T cells in Susac syndrome. Roughly 0.5 to 1 ug RNA was reverse transcribed with random hexamers. TCRdb reprocessed the immunoSEQ multiplex PCR reads with MiXCR, giving one entry per CDR3 protein. The data hold about 110,000 distinct CDR3 sequences, with less than 97% observed a single time. The sample comprised CD4+ T cells from PBMCs. These TCRs come from a human donor in good health.

This clonotype was picked up one time. The rearrangement joins TRBV19 to TRBJ2-2, with no clear D. This CDR3 spans 11 amino acids. With 6 bases removed from V and 7 bases from J, the gap between germline ends came to 6 bases. Germline V CDR1 and CDR2: LNHDA, SQIVND (reference sequence). In DNA, the CDR3 is TGTGCCAGTAGCCCCGGCGGGGAGCTGTTTTTT. It specifies CASSPGGELFF. Together with reference TRBV19 and TRBJ2-2, the CDR3 gives the full variable domain: DGGITQSPKYLFRKEGQNVTLSCEQNLNHDAMYWYRQDPGQGLRLIYYSQIVNDFQKGDIAEGYSVSREKKESFPLTVTSAQKNPTAFYLCASSPGGELFFGEGSRLTVL.

CDR3 in DNA: TGTGCCAGCAGTACGGGACAGGGGACTCGGGGTCTCGAGCAGTACTTC. Its protein product is CASSTGQGTRGLEQYF. The chain uses TRBV12-3 or TRBV12-4 and TRBJ2-7; 10 positions match TRBD1. The CDR3 is 16 residues long. Losses at the gene ends were 5 bases for V and 6 bases for J; bases not matched to a gene: 13.

This chain connects TRBV6-5 to TRBJ2-6, with D perhaps matching TRBD2 (5 bases). The CDR3 consists of 14 residues. The germline CDR1 and CDR2 sequences are MNHEY and SVGAGI. V was clipped by 6 bases and J by 4 bases, with 10 bases between them. CDR3 residues: CASRVGSGANVLTF. The CDR3 bases are TGTGCCAGCAGGGTAGGGAGCGGGGCCAACGTCCTGACTTTC.

The chain couples TRBV9 to TRBJ1-4, with 7 nucleotides matching TRBD1. V gave up 0 bases and J gave up 5 bases; unmatched junction bases: 4. Germline loops: CDR1 SGDLS, CDR2 YYNGEE. This CDR3 is built from 15 residues. CDR3 in DNA: TGTGCCAGCAGCGTAGCGACAGGGTTAAATGAAAAACTGTTTTTT. It codes for CASSVATGLNEKLFF.

V is TRBV12-3 or TRBV12-4 and J is TRBJ2-7, with D perhaps matching TRBD1 (5 bases). The V gene lost 7 bases and the J gene lost 2 bases, with 12 bases spanning the gap. CDR3 length equals 13 residues. The CDR3 DNA reads as TGTGCCAGCACTGGGGCGGTGGCCTACGAGCAGTACTTC. This codes for CASTGAVAYEQYF.

V is TRBV20-1 and J is TRBJ1-6; D is possibly TRBD1 (6 bases). The germline V gene encodes CDR1 DFQATT and CDR2 SNEGSKA (reference sequence). The length of the CDR3 is 14 residues. Trimming cost V 4 bases and J 7 bases, with 14 bases left between them. CDR3 sequence reads: CSATPRGPNSPLHF. For the CDR3, the DNA is TGCAGTGCTACCCCCCGGGGGCCAAATTCACCCCTCCACTTT.

The chain has TRBV7-6 and TRBJ2-3; maybe TRBD1 (8 bases). This CDR3 is 17 amino acids long. CDR1 and CDR2 (germline): SGHVS, FNYEAQ. Trimming shortened V by 5 bases and J by 2 bases, and 20 bases separated the two germline ends. DNA of the CDR3: TGTGCCAGCAGCACCCGACAGGGGAGGGGGTTCACAGATACGCAGTATTTT. This gives the protein CASSTRQGRGFTDTQYF.

The rearrangement uses TRBV7-3 and TRBJ2-5; D gene uncertain. CDR3 length equals 14 residues. Trimming removed 1 base from V and 7 bases from J, with 13 bases in between. Germline CDR1 reads SGHTA; CDR2 reads FQGTGA. CDR3 sequence (DNA): TGTGCCAGCAGCTTAAGCGCAGGTTCGGTGACCCAGTACTTC. This translates into CASSLSAGSVTQYF.

The chain carries TRBV29-1 and TRBJ2-4, with 8 bases identical to TRBD1. Germline V gene lookup returns CDR1 SQVTM and CDR2 ANQGSEA. The CDR3 runs to 15 residues. V dropped 1 base and J dropped 7; count of bases not matched to a gene: 9. Here the CDR3 DNA reads TGCAGCGTTGAAGGACCTACAGGGGGGCGGAACATTCAGTACTTC. It encodes CSVEGPTGGRNIQYF.

The gene calls are TRBV3-1 and TRBJ2-7; D may be TRBD2 (6 bases). Germline V gene sequence: CDR1 LGHDT, CDR2 YNNKEL (reference sequence). The CDR3 length is 14 residues. V lost 5 bases and J 2 bases, leaving 13 bases between the germline ends. The chain's CDR3 is CASSARSGPYEQYF. Written as DNA, the CDR3 is TGTGCCAGCAGCGCCCGTAGCGGACCCTACGAGCAGTACTTC.

This clonotype was observed once. This chain links TRBV5-4 with TRBJ1-2, with 9 bases aligning to TRBD1. The germline gives CDR1 SGHNT, CDR2 YYREEE (reference sequence). The J segment lost 5 bases and the V segment lost 4 bases, leaving 6 bases of the junction unmatched. The CDR3 has 14 residues. CDR3 DNA sequence: TGTGCCAGCAGCGCGCCGGGACAGGGTTATGGCTACACCTTC. Encoded protein: CASSAPGQGYGYTF.

J is TRBJ2-7 and V is TRBV6-2 or TRBV6-3; a possible D gene is TRBD1 (6 bases). Germline CDR1 and CDR2: MNHEY and SVGEGT. Trimming removed 4 bases from V and 0 bases from J, with 16 bases in between. The CDR3 is made up of 16 amino acids. The CDR3 nucleotides read TGTGCCAGCAGTTCCCCTCTGGGGGCGAGCTCCTACGAGCAGTACTTC. Residues: CASSSPLGASSYEQYF.

The chain couples TRBV11-2 to TRBJ2-1; 7 bases are shared with TRBD2. The CDR3 contains 15 residues. Germline assignment: CDR1 SGHAT and CDR2 FQNNGV. V was pared by 1 base and J by 6 bases, with 6 bases of the junction left unmatched. The CDR3 DNA follows: TGTGCCAGCAGCTTAGGGCGGGGGTTCGGCAATGAGCAGTTCTTC. Its translation: CASSLGRGFGNEQFF.

This chain connects TRBV28 to TRBJ2-3, with unresolved D. Germline CDR1 is MDHEN and CDR2 is SYDVKM. V lost 11 bases and J lost 1, with 13 bases in between. CDR3 size: 13 residues. The CDR3 loop reads CAGRGEGTDTQYF. CDR3 coding DNA: TGTGCCGGACGCGGCGAGGGCACAGATACGCAGTATTTT.

CDR3 in DNA: TGTGCCAGCATCCTTTGGAAGGAGACCCAGTACTTC. It is translated as CASILWKETQYF. The J gene is TRBJ2-5, the V gene TRBV2, with unresolved D. Trimming removed 7 bases from V and 5 bases from J, with 11 bases in between. The germline CDR1 and CDR2 sequences are SNHLY and FYNNEI. CDR3 length: 12 amino acids.

This chain connects TRBV6-5 to TRBJ1-5; 8 bases are a match to TRBD1. CDR3 length: 14 residues. Trimming removed 6 bases from V and 7 bases from J; junction bases left unmatched: 8. The germline V gene has CDR1 MNHEY and CDR2 SVGAGI. CDR3 sequence reads: CASSLGQGGQPQHF. Here the CDR3 DNA reads TGTGCCAGCAGCCTCGGACAGGGCGGGCAGCCCCAGCATTTT.

The rearrangement links TRBV9 to TRBJ2-1; TRBD1 agrees at 9 bases. Germline V gene data show CDR1 as SGDLS and CDR2 as YYNGEE. CDR3 length: 12 amino acids. CDR3 coding DNA: TGTGGGGGGACAGGGTACGGGAATGAGCAGTTCTTC. Encoded protein: CGGTGYGNEQFF.

The V call is TRBV5-4, the J call TRBJ1-3; 7 bases fit TRBD1. After removal of 1 base from V and 2 bases from J, the junction contained 6 bases not matched to a gene. The CDR3 totals 16 residues. Germline CDR1 reads SGHNT; CDR2 reads YYREEE (reference sequence). The CDR3 coding sequence is TGTGCCAGCAGCTTGACGGGACAGTTCGCTGGAAACACCATATATTTT. Amino acids: CASSLTGQFAGNTIYF.

V gene TRBV7-2 combines with J gene TRBJ2-7; TRBD2 matches at 10 bases. The V and J ends lost 3 bases and 0 bases, in that order; junction bases with no gene match: 8. The CDR3 runs 17 residues. Germline lookup yields CDR1 SGHTA and CDR2 FQGNSA. This chain's CDR3 is CASSFRIGLADSYEQYF. In DNA, the CDR3 is TGTGCCAGCAGCTTTCGAATTGGACTAGCGGACTCCTACGAGCAGTACTTC. Full variable domain (remainder filled in from reference TRBV7-2 and TRBJ2-7): GAGVSQSPSNKVTEKGKDVELRCDPISGHTALYWYRQSLGQGLEFLIYFQGNSAPDKSGLPSDRFSAERTGGSVSTLTIQRTQQEDSAVYLCASSFRIGLADSYEQYFGPGTRLTVT.

The J gene is TRBJ2-7, the V gene TRBV13; the match to TRBD2 covers 7 bases. The CDR3 loop spans 15 amino acids. CDR1 is PRHDT and CDR2 is FYEKMQ in the germline V gene (reference sequence). The trim removed 1 base at V and 3 bases at J, leaving 6 bases unmatched. CDR3 amino acids: CASSLVGGRHYEQYF. In nucleotides, the CDR3 is TGTGCCAGCAGCTTAGTGGGCGGGAGACACTACGAGCAGTACTTC.

This sequence joins TRBV29-1 and TRBJ1-5; D unresolved. The V end lost 5 bases, the J end lost 2 bases, and 13 bases lay between the germline ends. This CDR3 is built from 14 residues. Germline V lookup: CDR1 SQVTM, CDR2 ANQGSEA. CDR3 loop: CSVREGSGNQPQHF. The DNA of the CDR3 is TGCAGCGTTCGGGAGGGTTCTGGCAATCAGCCCCAGCATTTT.

This chain uses TRBV3-1 with TRBJ1-6; 10 positions match TRBD1. Germline V gives CDR1 LGHDT, CDR2 YNNKEL (reference sequence). With 5 bases clipped from V and 6 bases from J, the junction kept 1 base outside the gene matches. This CDR3 has 14 residues. As DNA, the CDR3 is TGTGCCAGCAGCAGGACAGGGGGTAATTCACCCCTCCACTTT. It translates to CASSRTGGNSPLHF.